A single sample gave rise to the 27 T cell receptor beta chains below, sequenced in a study of OX40 agonist ivuxolimab in advanced cancers. Method: immunoSEQ multiplex PCR; TCRdb's copy keeps in-frame clones and lacks some. The sample includes 55,000 to 85,000 clones, 70% to 90% seen only once; the top ten take 2.8%. The material was CD4+ or CD8+ T cells sorted from blood, obtained in a trial of the OX40 agonist ivuxolimab. These receptor sequences come from an adult with an advanced solid tumor such as melanoma, head and neck, liver or kidney cancer.

This clone came up once. The chain links TRBV18 to TRBJ1-2; D is perhaps TRBD1 (5 bases). V lost 2 bases and J lost 2, with 12 bases in between. This CDR3 region has 15 residues. The germline CDR1 and CDR2 sequences are KGHSH and LQKENI. CDR3 region: CASSPGGVGNYGYTF. In DNA, the CDR3 is TGTGCCAGCTCACCAGGAGGGGTAGGGAACTATGGCTACACCTTC. Based on the CDR3 plus reference TRBV18 and TRBJ1-2, the full variable domain is NAGVMQNPRHLVRRRGQEARLRCSPMKGHSHVYWYRQLPEEGLKFMVYLQKENIIDESGMPKERFSAEFPKEGPSILRIQQVVRGDSAAYFCASSPGGVGNYGYTFGSGTRLTVV.

The V gene is TRBV5-4, the J gene TRBJ2-7; D is perhaps TRBD1 (6 bases). Trimming removed 3 bases from V and 1 base from J, with 14 bases in between. Germline CDR1 SGHNT, CDR2 YYREEE (reference sequence). This CDR3 contains 15 residues. The CDR3: CASSSDRKMSYEQYF. As DNA, the CDR3 is TGTGCCAGCAGCTCAGACAGGAAGATGTCCTACGAGCAGTACTTC.

The chain carries TRBV18 and TRBJ1-4, with 10 nucleotides matching TRBD1. Germline CDR1 and CDR2: KGHSH and LQKENI. The CDR3 spans 18 residues. With V trimmed by 2 bases and J by 8 bases, 14 bases remained unmatched. This CDR3 reads CASSPEQLGTGDGEKLFF. CDR3 bases: TGTGCCAGCTCACCAGAACAATTGGGGACAGGGGATGGCGAAAAACTGTTTTTT.

The rearrangement uses TRBV9 and TRBJ2-3, with D possibly called TRBD1 or TRBD2 (6 bases each). This CDR3 comprises 15 residues. The ends were cut back, 0 bases at V and 3 bases at J, with 11 bases in the middle. Germline-derived CDR1 and CDR2 are SGDLS and YYNGEE. This CDR3 reads CASSVGGARTDTQYF. CDR3 in DNA: TGTGCCAGCAGCGTAGGGGGGGCGAGGACAGATACGCAGTATTTT.

The chain uses TRBV2 and TRBJ1-5, with TRBD1 matching 8 bases. In germline, CDR1 is SNHLY, CDR2 FYNNEI. This CDR3 has 15 amino acids. The trim removed 5 bases at V and 8 bases at J, leaving 11 bases unmatched. The CDR3, as DNA: TGTGCCAGCAGTCTCGAACAGGGGGAGGTAGAGCCCCAGCATTTT. It codes for CASSLEQGEVEPQHF.

V gene TRBV6-5 combines with J gene TRBJ2-1; 10 bases map to TRBD1. This CDR3 has 15 amino acids. Germline V gene sequence: CDR1 MNHEY, CDR2 SVGAGI. The V segment lost 4 bases and the J segment 5 bases; nucleotides outside the gene matches: 5. CDR3 nucleotides: TGTGCCAGCAGTTCGTCCGGGACAGGGGACAATGAGCAGTTCTTC. Residues: CASSSSGTGDNEQFF.

V and J are TRBV5-1 and TRBJ2-5; no clear D. This CDR3 comprises 12 residues. V dropped 0 bases and J dropped 3 bases, with 3 bases sitting between them. Germline V gene lookup returns CDR1 SGHRS and CDR2 YFSETQ. The CDR3 DNA follows: TGCGCCAGCAGCTTGGGGAAAGAGACCCAGTACTTC. Encoded protein: CASSLGKETQYF.

V is TRBV7-9 and J is TRBJ2-1, with D perhaps TRBD1 (5 bases). The CDR3 runs to 16 residues. The germline gives CDR1 SEHNR, CDR2 FQNEAQ (reference sequence). V was clipped by 2 bases and J by 1 base, with 12 bases between them. CDR3 sequence (DNA): TGTGCCAGCAGCTTAAGGGCAGGGTGGTCCTACAATGAGCAGTTCTTC. It is translated as CASSLRAGWSYNEQFF.

The chain links TRBV14 to TRBJ2-2; a possible D gene is TRBD1 (5 bases). The CDR3 totals 17 residues. The ends were cut back, 1 base at V and 3 bases at J, with 15 bases in the middle. Germline-derived CDR1 and CDR2 are SGHDN and FVKESK. The CDR3 region has the DNA TGTGCCAGCAGCCAAGTCTTAAGACAGAGAGACACCGGGGAGCTGTTTTTT. Translation: CASSQVLRQRDTGELFF. The whole variable domain, remainder taken from reference TRBV14 and TRBJ2-2, is EAGVTQFPSHSVIEKGQTVTLRCDPISGHDNLYWYRRVMGKEIKFLLHFVKESKQDESGMPNNRFLAERTGGTYSTLKVQPAELEDSGVYFCASSQVLRQRDTGELFFGEGSRLTVL.

The V call is TRBV2, the J call TRBJ1-5; no firm D call. This CDR3 comprises 14 residues. Germline V gene data show CDR1 as SNHLY and CDR2 as FYNNEI. Between the trimmed V and J ends, which lost 6 bases and 0 bases, there was a span of 9 bases. CDR3 bases: TGTGCCAGCAGGCAGAGGTATAGCAATCAGCCCCAGCATTTT. Translated, it gives CASRQRYSNQPQHF.

To note about this clone: The sample has other DNA sequences that encode this CDR3 too. The rearrangement uses TRBV7-2 and TRBJ1-3; 10 nucleotides align to TRBD1. V lost 5 bases and J lost 0; bases outside the gene matches: 4. This CDR3 region has 16 residues. The germline V gene has CDR1 SGHTA and CDR2 FQGNSA. This CDR3 is CASSLTGGNSGNTIYF. In nucleotides, the CDR3 is TGTGCCAGCAGCCTGACAGGGGGCAACTCTGGAAACACCATATATTTT.

A single count supports this clone. The J gene is TRBJ1-4, the V gene TRBV10-3; D is unclear. Per the germline V gene, CDR1 is ENHRY and CDR2 is SYGVKD. The CDR3 is made up of 16 amino acids. V lost 0 bases and J 0 bases, leaving 8 bases between the germline ends. DNA for the CDR3: TGTGCCATCAGTGAGTCTCCCGGTACAACTAATGAAAAACTGTTTTTT. Encoded protein: CAISESPGTTNEKLFF.

The genes are TRBV7-2 and TRBJ2-7, with 8 bases lining up with TRBD2. Germline loops: CDR1 SGHTA, CDR2 FQGNSA. The V segment lost 7 bases and the J segment 1 base; nucleotides outside the gene matches: 0. This CDR3 is built from 12 residues. CDR3 nucleotide sequence: TGTGCCAGCACGGGGGGGTCCTACGAGCAGTACTTC. It codes for CASTGGSYEQYF.

V and J are TRBV27 and TRBJ2-3, with a weak D call TRBD1 (6 bases). V was clipped by 5 bases and J by 4 bases, with 13 bases between them. CDR1 is MNHEY, CDR2 SMNVEV, per germline (reference sequence). The CDR3 runs to 14 residues. The CDR3, as DNA: TGTGCCAGCAGTCGCAACTCAGGGGCAGATACGCAGTATTTT. Its protein product is CASSRNSGADTQYF.

V gene TRBV19 combines with J gene TRBJ1-6, with 8 bases aligning to TRBD1. The V gene end was trimmed by 4 bases and the J gene end by 3 bases; junction bases not matched to a gene: 8. Germline V gives CDR1 LNHDA, CDR2 SQIVND (reference sequence). This CDR3 contains 17 residues. The CDR3 reads CASSTRQGKGYNSPLHF. In DNA, the CDR3 is TGTGCCAGTAGTACCCGACAGGGGAAGGGCTATAATTCACCCCTCCACTTT.

The genes are TRBV7-3 and TRBJ1-1; tentatively, D is TRBD1 (6 bases). Germline-derived CDR1 and CDR2 are SGHTA and FQGTGA. Trimming took off 5 bases at V and 1 base at J, with 8 bases between the two ends. The CDR3 extends over 13 amino acids. The CDR3 region is CASSLQGNTEAFF. As DNA, the CDR3 is TGTGCCAGCAGCCTACAGGGGAACACTGAAGCTTTCTTT.

This chain connects TRBV19 to TRBJ1-1; TRBD1 matches at 8 bases. CDR1 and CDR2 from the germline V gene are LNHDA and SQIVND (reference sequence). This CDR3 comprises 16 residues. V lost 5 bases, J lost 4 bases, and 12 bases stayed unmatched. Here the CDR3 reads CASSRRQGTGRTEAFF. The CDR3 DNA sequence: TGTGCCAGTAGTCGCCGGCAAGGGACAGGACGCACTGAAGCTTTCTTT.

The gene calls are TRBV5-1 and TRBJ2-7; D possibly uses TRBD1 or TRBD2 (5 bases each). Germline loops: CDR1 SGHRS, CDR2 YFSETQ. Trimming shortened V by 4 bases and J by 3 bases, and 14 bases separated the two germline ends. The length of the CDR3 is 14 residues. The CDR3 DNA reads as TGCGCCAGCAGCCCGGGGCTGGAGGTCTACGAGCAGTACTTC. This encodes CASSPGLEVYEQYF.

This clone occurred a few times. This rearrangement joins TRBV5-4 to TRBJ1-5, with TRBD1 matching over 9 bases. Germline loops: CDR1 SGHNT, CDR2 YYREEE (reference sequence). CDR3 length: 17 amino acids. V was clipped by 4 bases and J by 2 bases; unmatched bases: 10. The CDR3 sequence is CASSGTTGGLGNQPQHF. CDR3 DNA sequence: TGTGCCAGCAGCGGAACAACAGGGGGCTTGGGCAATCAGCCCCAGCATTTT.

The chain couples TRBV5-1 to TRBJ2-1; TRBD2 matches 10 bases. CDR3 length equals 21 residues. V was clipped by 4 bases and J by 6 bases; unmatched bases: 25. Germline V gives CDR1 SGHRS, CDR2 YFSETQ. The CDR3 DNA reads TGCGCCAGCAGCCCGGGTTTGTCTGGACTAGCGGTCGTCGTACGGGGCAATGAGCAGTTCTTC. Residues: CASSPGLSGLAVVVRGNEQFF.

This sequence joins TRBV7-2 and TRBJ2-7, with D unclear. The length of the CDR3 is 12 residues. CDR1 and CDR2 (germline): SGHTA, FQGNSA. Trimming pared 7 bases from V and 4 bases from J, leaving 11 bases between. The CDR3 bases are TGTGCCAGCACCACGGACGGATACGAGCAGTACTTC. Protein: CASTTDGYEQYF.

The chain employs TRBV5-4 and TRBJ2-1; TRBD1 is a possible D gene (6 bases). Germline CDR1 and CDR2: SGHNT and YYREEE (reference sequence). V lost 7 bases to trimming and J lost 4 bases, with 12 bases between them. This CDR3 is built from 13 residues. CDR3 sequence: CASAQQGYNEQFF. Written as DNA, the CDR3 is TGTGCCAGCGCCCAACAGGGTTACAATGAGCAGTTCTTC.

In this sample, this clone turned up a few times. This chain connects TRBV2 to TRBJ2-7, with D uncertain. Germline V gives CDR1 SNHLY, CDR2 FYNNEI. V shed 6 bases and J shed 9 bases, with 21 bases lying between them. There are 14 residues in the CDR3. CDR3 amino acids: CASRESLPRPWQYF. DNA of the CDR3: TGTGCCAGCAGGGAGTCCTTACCCAGACCATGGCAGTACTTC.

The chain links TRBV18 to TRBJ1-2; D is unclear. The CDR3 sequence is 15 residues long. The germline CDR1 and CDR2 sequences are KGHSH and LQKENI. Trimming stripped 3 bases from V and 3 bases from J, with 14 bases between. The CDR3 here is CASSPNPRADYGYTF. In nucleotides, the CDR3 is TGTGCCAGCTCACCTAACCCGCGGGCGGACTATGGCTACACCTTC.

The V gene is TRBV19, the J gene TRBJ1-1, with TRBD1 identical over 9 bases. Germline lookup yields CDR1 LNHDA and CDR2 SQIVND (reference sequence). There are 14 residues in the CDR3. After removal of 5 bases from V and 4 bases from J, the junction contained 5 bases not matched to a gene. CDR3: CASSSGQGSTEAFF. The CDR3 DNA reads TGTGCCAGTAGTTCCGGACAGGGGAGCACTGAAGCTTTCTTT.

Note on this clone: Other DNA sequences within the sample encode an identical CDR3. The chain uses TRBV11-1 and TRBJ1-4, with D uncertain. V was shortened by 8 bases and J by 0 bases, with 10 bases between the two germline ends. Germline values: CDR1 SGHAT, CDR2 FQDESV (reference sequence). The CDR3 extends over 14 amino acids. The CDR3 spells CASSLRTTNEKLFF. In nucleotides, the CDR3 is TGTGCCAGCTCTCTACGCACAACTAATGAAAAACTGTTTTTT.

The V call is TRBV2, the J call TRBJ1-1; D remains ambiguous. The CDR3 covers 13 residues. The germline V gene encodes CDR1 SNHLY and CDR2 FYNNEI. With 5 bases removed from V and 10 bases from J, the gap between germline ends came to 17 bases. In nucleotides, the CDR3 is TGTGCCAGCAGTCCCCCCAGTCGTTCCGGAGCTTTCTTT. Encoded protein: CASSPPSRSGAFF.